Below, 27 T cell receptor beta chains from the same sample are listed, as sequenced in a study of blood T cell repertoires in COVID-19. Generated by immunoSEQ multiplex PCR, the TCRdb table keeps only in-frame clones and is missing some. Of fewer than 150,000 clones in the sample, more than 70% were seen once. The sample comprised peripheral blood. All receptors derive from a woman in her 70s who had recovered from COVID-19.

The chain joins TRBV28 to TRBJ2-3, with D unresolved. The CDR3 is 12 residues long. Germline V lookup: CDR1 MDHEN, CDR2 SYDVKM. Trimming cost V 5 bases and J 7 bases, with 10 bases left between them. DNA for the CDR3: TGTGCCAGCAGTCTCCCTAGAAATACGCAGTATTTT. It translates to CASSLPRNTQYF. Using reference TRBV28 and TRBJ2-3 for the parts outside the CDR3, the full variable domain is DVKVTQSSRYLVKRTGEKVFLECVQDMDHENMFWYRQDPGLGLRLIYFSYDVKMKEKGDIPEGYSVSREKKERFSLILESASTNQTSMYLCASSLPRNTQYFGPGTRLTVL.

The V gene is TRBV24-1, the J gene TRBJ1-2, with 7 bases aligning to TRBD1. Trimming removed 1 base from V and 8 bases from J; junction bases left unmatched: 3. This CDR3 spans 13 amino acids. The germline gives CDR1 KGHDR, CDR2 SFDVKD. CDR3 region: CATSDLTGEGYTF. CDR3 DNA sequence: TGTGCCACCAGTGATTTAACAGGGGAGGGCTACACCTTC.

As DNA, the CDR3 is TGTGCCAGCAGCCCCTGGACAGGTTCTAGCACAGATACGCAGTATTTT. This codes for CASSPWTGSSTDTQYF. This chain uses TRBV5-4 with TRBJ2-3; 7 bases agree with TRBD1. Germline CDR1 SGHNT, CDR2 YYREEE (reference sequence). V was pared by 4 bases and J by 0 bases, with 8 bases of the junction left unmatched. The CDR3 extends over 16 amino acids.

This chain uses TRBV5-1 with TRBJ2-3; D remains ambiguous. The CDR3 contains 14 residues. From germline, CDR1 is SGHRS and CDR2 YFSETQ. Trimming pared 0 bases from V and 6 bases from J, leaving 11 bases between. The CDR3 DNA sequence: TGCGCCAGCAGCTTGGCCGTGTCAGTTGATACGCAGTATTTT. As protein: CASSLAVSVDTQYF. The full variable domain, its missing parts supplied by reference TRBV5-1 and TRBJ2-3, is KAGVTQTPRYLIKTRGQQVTLSCSPISGHRSVSWYQQTPGQGLQFLFEYFSETQRNKGNFPGRFSGRQFSNSRSEMNVSTLELGDSALYLCASSLAVSVDTQYFGPGTRLTVL.

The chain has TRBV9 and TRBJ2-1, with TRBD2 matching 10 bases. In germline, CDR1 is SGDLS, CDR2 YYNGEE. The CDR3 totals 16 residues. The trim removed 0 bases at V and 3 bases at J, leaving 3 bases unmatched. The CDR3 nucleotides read TGTGCCAGCAGCGTAGCTGGACTAGCGGTCTACAATGAGCAGTTCTTC. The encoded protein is CASSVAGLAVYNEQFF.

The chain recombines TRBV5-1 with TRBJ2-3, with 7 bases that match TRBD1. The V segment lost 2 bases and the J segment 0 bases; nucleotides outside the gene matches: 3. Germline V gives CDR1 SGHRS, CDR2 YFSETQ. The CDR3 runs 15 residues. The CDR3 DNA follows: TGCGCCAGCAGCTTAGGACAGGCTAGCACAGATACGCAGTATTTT. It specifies CASSLGQASTDTQYF.

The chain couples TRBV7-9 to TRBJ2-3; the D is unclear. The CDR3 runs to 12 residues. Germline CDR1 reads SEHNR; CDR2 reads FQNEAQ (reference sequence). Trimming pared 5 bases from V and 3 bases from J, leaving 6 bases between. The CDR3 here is CASSTGTDTQYF. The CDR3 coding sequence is TGTGCCAGCAGCACGGGTACAGATACGCAGTATTTT.

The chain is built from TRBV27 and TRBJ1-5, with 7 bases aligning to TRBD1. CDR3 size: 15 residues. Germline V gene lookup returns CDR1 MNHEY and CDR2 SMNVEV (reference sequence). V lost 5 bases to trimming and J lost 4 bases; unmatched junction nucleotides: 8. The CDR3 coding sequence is TGTGCCAGCAGTCACGACAGGGCGGGTAATCAGCCCCAGCATTTT. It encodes CASSHDRAGNQPQHF.

CDR3 nucleotide sequence: TGCAGCGTTGGGCCCAGGGTCCACGAGCAGTACTTC. Its translation: CSVGPRVHEQYF. The chain is built from TRBV29-1 and TRBJ2-7; D possibly corresponds to TRBD1 (5 bases). Germline lookup yields CDR1 SQVTM and CDR2 ANQGSEA. Trimming shortened V by 4 bases and J by 5 bases, and 12 bases separated the two germline ends. This CDR3 has 12 amino acids.

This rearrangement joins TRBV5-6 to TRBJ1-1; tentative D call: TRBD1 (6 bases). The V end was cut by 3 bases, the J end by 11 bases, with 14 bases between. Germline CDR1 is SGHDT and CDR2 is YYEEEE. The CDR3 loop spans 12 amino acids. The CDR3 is CASSSPGRGAFF. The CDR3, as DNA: TGTGCCAGCAGCTCCCCAGGGAGGGGGGCTTTCTTT. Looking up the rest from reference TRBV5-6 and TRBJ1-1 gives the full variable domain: DAGVTQSPTHLIKTRGQQVTLRCSPKSGHDTVSWYQQALGQGPQFIFQYYEEEERQRGNFPDRFSGHQFPNYSSELNVNALLLGDSALYLCASSSPGRGAFFGQGTRLTVV.

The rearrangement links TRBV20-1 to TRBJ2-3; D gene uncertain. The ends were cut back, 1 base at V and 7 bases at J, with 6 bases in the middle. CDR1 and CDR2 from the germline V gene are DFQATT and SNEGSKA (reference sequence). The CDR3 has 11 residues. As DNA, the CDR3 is TGCAGTGCTAGAGTTTCCAATACGCAGTATTTT. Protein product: CSARVSNTQYF.

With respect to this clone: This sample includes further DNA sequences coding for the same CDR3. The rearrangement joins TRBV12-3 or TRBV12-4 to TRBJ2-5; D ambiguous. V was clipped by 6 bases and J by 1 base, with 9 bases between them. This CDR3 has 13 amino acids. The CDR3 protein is CASSLGFQETQYF. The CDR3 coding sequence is TGTGCCAGCAGCCTCGGGTTCCAAGAGACCCAGTACTTC.

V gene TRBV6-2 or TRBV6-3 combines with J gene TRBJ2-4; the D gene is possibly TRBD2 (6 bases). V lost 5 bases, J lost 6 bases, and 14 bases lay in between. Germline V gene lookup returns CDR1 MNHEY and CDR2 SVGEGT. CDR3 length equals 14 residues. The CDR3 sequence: CASSASGDINIQYF. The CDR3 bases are TGTGCCAGCAGTGCCTCGGGGGATATAAACATTCAGTACTTC.

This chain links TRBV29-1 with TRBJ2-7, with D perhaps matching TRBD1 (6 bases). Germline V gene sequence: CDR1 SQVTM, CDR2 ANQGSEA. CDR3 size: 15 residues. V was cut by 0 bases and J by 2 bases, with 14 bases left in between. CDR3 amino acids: CSVEDLQGQTYEQYF. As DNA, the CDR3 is TGCAGCGTTGAAGATCTTCAGGGGCAGACCTACGAGCAGTACTTC.

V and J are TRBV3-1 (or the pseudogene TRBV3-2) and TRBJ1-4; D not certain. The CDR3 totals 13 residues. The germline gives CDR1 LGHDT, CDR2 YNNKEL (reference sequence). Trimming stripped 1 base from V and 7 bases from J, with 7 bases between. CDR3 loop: CASSQGPVEKLFF. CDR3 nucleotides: TGTGCCAGCAGCCAAGGTCCGGTTGAAAAACTGTTTTTT.

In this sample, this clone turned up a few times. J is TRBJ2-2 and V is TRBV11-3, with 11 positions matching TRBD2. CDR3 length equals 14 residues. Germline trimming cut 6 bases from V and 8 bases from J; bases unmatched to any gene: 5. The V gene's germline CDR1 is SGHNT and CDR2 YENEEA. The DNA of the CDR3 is TGTGCCAGCAGACCAACTAGCGGGGGAGGGGAGCTGTTTTTT. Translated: CASRPTSGGGELFF.

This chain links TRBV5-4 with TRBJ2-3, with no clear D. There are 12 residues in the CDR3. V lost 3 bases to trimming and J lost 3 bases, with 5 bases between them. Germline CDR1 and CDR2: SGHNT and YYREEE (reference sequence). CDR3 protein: CASSSVTDTQYF. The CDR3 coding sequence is TGTGCCAGCAGCTCGGTAACAGATACGCAGTATTTT.

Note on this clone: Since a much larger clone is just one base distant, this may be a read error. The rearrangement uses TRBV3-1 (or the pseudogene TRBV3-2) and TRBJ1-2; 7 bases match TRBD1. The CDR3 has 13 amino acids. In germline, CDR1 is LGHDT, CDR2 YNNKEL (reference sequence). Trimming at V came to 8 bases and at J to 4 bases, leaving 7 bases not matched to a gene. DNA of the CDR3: TGTGCCAGCCGCCCGGACAGGTCCTATGGCTACACCTTC. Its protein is CASRPDRSYGYTF.

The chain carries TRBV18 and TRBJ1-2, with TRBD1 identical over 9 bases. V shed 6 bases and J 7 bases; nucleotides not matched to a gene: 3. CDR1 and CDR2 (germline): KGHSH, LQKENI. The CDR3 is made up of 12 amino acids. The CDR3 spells CASSTGGFGYTF. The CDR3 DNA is TGTGCCAGCTCTACAGGGGGCTTTGGCTACACCTTC.

This CDR3 is CASSREGPGELFF. The CDR3 DNA reads as TGCGCCAGCAGCCGGGAGGGTCCCGGGGAGCTGTTTTTT. This chain connects TRBV5-1 to TRBJ2-2, with 8 bases aligning to TRBD2. V was pared by 4 bases and J by 6 bases, with 2 bases of the junction left unmatched. The CDR3 runs 13 residues. Germline loops: CDR1 SGHRS, CDR2 YFSETQ. Drawing the rest from reference TRBV5-1 and TRBJ2-2, the complete variable domain is KAGVTQTPRYLIKTRGQQVTLSCSPISGHRSVSWYQQTPGQGLQFLFEYFSETQRNKGNFPGRFSGRQFSNSRSEMNVSTLELGDSALYLCASSREGPGELFFGEGSRLTVL.

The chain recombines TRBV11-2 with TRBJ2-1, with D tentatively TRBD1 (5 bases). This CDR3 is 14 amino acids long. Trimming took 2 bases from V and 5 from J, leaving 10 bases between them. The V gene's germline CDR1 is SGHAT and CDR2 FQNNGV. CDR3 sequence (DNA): TGTGCCAGCAGCTTAAGGGTAGGGGACAATGAGCAGTTCTTC. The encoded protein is CASSLRVGDNEQFF. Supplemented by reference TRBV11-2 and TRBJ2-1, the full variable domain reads EAGVAQSPRYKIIEKRQSVAFWCNPISGHATLYWYQQILGQGPKLLIQFQNNGVVDDSQLPKDRFSAERLKGVDSTLKIQPAKLEDSAVYLCASSLRVGDNEQFFGPGTRLTVL.

CDR3 DNA: TGTGCCAGCAGTTCCTCCCAGGGACTAGCGGGGGGCACTAGCACAGATACGCAGTATTTT. Protein: CASSSSQGLAGGTSTDTQYF. The chain couples TRBV28 to TRBJ2-3; 15 bases align to TRBD2. The junction had 11 bases not matched to a gene; V was cut back by 4 bases and J by 0 bases. Per the germline V gene, CDR1 is MDHEN and CDR2 is SYDVKM. The CDR3 runs 20 residues.

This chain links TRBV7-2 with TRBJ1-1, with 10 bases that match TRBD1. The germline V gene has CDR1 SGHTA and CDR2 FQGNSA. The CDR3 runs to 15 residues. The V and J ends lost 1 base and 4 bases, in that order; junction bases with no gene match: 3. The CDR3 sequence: CASSLEWTGGTEAFF. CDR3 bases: TGTGCCAGCAGCTTAGAGTGGACAGGGGGCACTGAAGCTTTCTTT. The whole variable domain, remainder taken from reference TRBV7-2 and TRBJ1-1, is GAGVSQSPSNKVTEKGKDVELRCDPISGHTALYWYRQSLGQGLEFLIYFQGNSAPDKSGLPSDRFSAERTGGSVSTLTIQRTQQEDSAVYLCASSLEWTGGTEAFFGQGTRLTVV.

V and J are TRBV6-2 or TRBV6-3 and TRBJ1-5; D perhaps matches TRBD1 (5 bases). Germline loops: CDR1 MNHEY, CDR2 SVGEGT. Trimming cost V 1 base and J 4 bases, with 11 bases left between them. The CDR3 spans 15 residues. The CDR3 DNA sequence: TGTGCCAGCAGTTACTACAGGAGGGCGAATCAGCCCCAGCATTTT. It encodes CASSYYRRANQPQHF.

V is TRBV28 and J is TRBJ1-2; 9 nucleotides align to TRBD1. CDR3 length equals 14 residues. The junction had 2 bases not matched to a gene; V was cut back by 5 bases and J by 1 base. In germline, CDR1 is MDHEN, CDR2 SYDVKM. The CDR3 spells CASSTGQGNYGYTF. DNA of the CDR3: TGTGCCAGCAGTACGGGACAGGGTAACTATGGCTACACCTTC.

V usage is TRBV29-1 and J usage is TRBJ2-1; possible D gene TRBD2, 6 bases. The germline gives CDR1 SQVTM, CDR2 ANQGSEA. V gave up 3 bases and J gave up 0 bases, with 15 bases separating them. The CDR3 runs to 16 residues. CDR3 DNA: TGCAGCGTTGAGGTCGGCACCGGGAGCTCCTACAATGAGCAGTTCTTC. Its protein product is CSVEVGTGSSYNEQFF.

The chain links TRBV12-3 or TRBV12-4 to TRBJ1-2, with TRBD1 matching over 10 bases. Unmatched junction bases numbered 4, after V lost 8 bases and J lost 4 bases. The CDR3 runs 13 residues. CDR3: CASSRDRGYGYTF. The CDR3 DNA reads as TGTGCCAGCTCCCGGGACAGGGGCTATGGCTACACCTTC.